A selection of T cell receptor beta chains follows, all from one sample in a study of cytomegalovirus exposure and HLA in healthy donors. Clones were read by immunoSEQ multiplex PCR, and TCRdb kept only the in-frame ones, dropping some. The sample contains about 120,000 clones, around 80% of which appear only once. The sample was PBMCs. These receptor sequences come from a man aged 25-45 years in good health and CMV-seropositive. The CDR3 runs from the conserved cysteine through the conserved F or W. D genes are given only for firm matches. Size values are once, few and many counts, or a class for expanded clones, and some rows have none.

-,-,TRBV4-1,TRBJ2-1,TGCGCCAGCAGCCAAGATTCAGAATTTTGGCAGTTCTTC,CASSQDSEFWQFF
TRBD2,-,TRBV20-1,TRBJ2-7,TGCAGTGCTAGACTGGGGGGGGAGTACTTC,CSARLGGEYF
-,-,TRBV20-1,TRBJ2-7,TGCAGTGCTAGAGTGGAGGGCGAGCAGTACTTC,CSARVEGEQYF
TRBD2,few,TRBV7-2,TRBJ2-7,TGTGCCAGCAGTCCCCGTTGGGGGGGCTCCTACGAGCAGTACTTC,CASSPRWGGSYEQYF
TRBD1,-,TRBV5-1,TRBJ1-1,TGCGCCAGCAGCACGACAGGGAGGTCTAGTACTGAAGCTTTCTTT,CASSTTGRSSTEAFF
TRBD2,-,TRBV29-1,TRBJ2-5,TGCAGCGTTTTAGAACTAGCGGTAGAGACCCAGTACTTC,CSVLELAVETQYF
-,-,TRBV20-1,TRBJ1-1,TGCAGTGCTAGCTCCCCTGAAGCTTTCTTT,CSASSPEAFF
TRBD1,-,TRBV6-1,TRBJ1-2,TGTGCCAGCAGTGAAGTCGGTGGTGGGTTGGATGAGACAGGGACTAACTATGGCTACACCTTC,CASSEVGGGLDETGTNYGYTF
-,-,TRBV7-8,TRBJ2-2,TGTGCCAGCAGCTTAGATGCGTATTTTGGCACCGGGGAGCTGTTTTTT,CASSLDAYFGTGELFF
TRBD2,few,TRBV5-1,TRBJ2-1,TGCGCCAGCAGCCCCGTTACTAGCGGTACTGGCCGCCACAATGAGCAGTTCTTC,CASSPVTSGTGRHNEQFF
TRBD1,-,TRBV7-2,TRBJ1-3,TGTGCCAGCAGCGCCCGAGTGGGACAGGGCTACACCATATATTTT,CASSARVGQGYTIYF
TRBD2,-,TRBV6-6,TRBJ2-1,TGTGCCAGCAGTCCCCCAACTAGCGGGAGTGTTTCGGAGCAGTTCTTC,CASSPPTSGSVSEQFF
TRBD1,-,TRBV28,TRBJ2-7,TGTGCCAGCAGTTTACCGGCAGGGGGACCCTACGAGCAGTACTTC,CASSLPAGGPYEQYF
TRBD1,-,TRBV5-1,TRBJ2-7,TGCGCCAGCAGCCTGACAGGGATCTCCTACGAGCAGTACTTC,CASSLTGISYEQYF
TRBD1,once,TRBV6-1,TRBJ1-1,TGTGCCAGCAGGTCGTCGGCAGGGGGCGCAGCTTTCTTT,CASRSSAGGAAFF
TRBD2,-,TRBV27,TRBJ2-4,TGTGCCAGCGGCCTAGCGGGTAGTAAAAAAAACATTCAGTACTTC,CASGLAGSKKNIQYF
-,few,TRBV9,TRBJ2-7,TGTGCCAGCAGCTTCGGAGGCTACTCCTACGAGCAGTACTTC,CASSFGGYSYEQYF
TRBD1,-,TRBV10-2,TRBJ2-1,TGCGCCAGCAAGGGGAGGGGACAGGGAAATGAGCAGTTCTTC,CASKGRGQGNEQFF
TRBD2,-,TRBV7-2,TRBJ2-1,TGTGCCAGCAGTTTTACTAGCGACCCCACCTACAATGAGCAGTTCTTC,CASSFTSDPTYNEQFF
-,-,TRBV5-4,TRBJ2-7,TGTGCCAGCAGCTTGGGGCAGGACTACGAGCAGTACTTC,CASSLGQDYEQYF
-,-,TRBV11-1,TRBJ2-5,TGTGCCAGCAGCCCCGACACCGGACTACAAGAGACCCAGTACTTC,CASSPDTGLQETQYF
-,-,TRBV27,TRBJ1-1,TGTGCCAGCCGTCGAGGGACTGAAGCTTTCTTT,CASRRGTEAFF
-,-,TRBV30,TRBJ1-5,TGTGCCTGGAAACTACGCAGAGGACAGAAGGGTGCGCAGCCCCAGCATTTT,CAWKLRRGQKGAQPQHF
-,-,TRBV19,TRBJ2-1,TGTGCCAGTAGCGCAGGGGCCTGGAGTCGGGGGCAGTTCTTC,CASSAGAWSRGQFF
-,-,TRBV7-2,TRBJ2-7,TGTGCCAGCAGCTTGAGAGCAGGGCACGAGCAGTACTTC,CASSLRAGHEQYF
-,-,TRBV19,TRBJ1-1,TGTGCCAGCCAGGGAGTTGCGGGAAGTACTGAAGCTTTCTTT,CASQGVAGSTEAFF
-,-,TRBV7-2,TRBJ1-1,TGTGCCAGCAGCCCACAGGGTTTCGTGCACACTGAAGCTTTCTTT,CASSPQGFVHTEAFF
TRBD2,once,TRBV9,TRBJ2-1,TGTGCCAGCAGCCGCTCGGGACTAGCGGAAGAGCAGTTCTTC,CASSRSGLAEEQFF
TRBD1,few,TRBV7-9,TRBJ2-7,TGTGCCAGCAGCTTACCTCCCGGACAGGGGATCTACGAGCAGTACTTC,CASSLPPGQGIYEQYF
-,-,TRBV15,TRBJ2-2,TGTGCCACCAGCAGAGGAGGTATCGCGGGGTCCCCCGGGGAGCTGTTTTTT,CATSRGGIAGSPGELFF
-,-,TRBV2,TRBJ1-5,TGTGCCAGCAGTAACCGGAGGAATCAGCCCCAGCATTTT,CASSNRRNQPQHF
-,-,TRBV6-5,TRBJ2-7,TGTGCCAGCAGTTACTCGCAGACTGGCGAGCAGTACTTC,CASSYSQTGEQYF
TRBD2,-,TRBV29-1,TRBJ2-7,TGCAGCGCTGGACTAGCGGGAGGAATGCCCTACGAGCAGTACTTC,CSAGLAGGMPYEQYF
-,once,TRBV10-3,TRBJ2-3,TGTGCCATCAGTGAAGTCGGGGATACGCAGTATTTT,CAISEVGDTQYF
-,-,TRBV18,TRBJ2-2,TGTGCCAGCTCACCGCGGGGAGCCGGGGAGCTGTTTTTT,CASSPRGAGELFF
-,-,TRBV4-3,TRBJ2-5,TGCGCCAGCAGCCAAGATGGAGGGGCCCTGAGGGAGCAGTACTTC,CASSQDGGALREQYF
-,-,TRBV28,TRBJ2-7,TGTGCCAGCAGCCCACTAGAGGGGGATAGGGAGCAGTACTTC,CASSPLEGDREQYF
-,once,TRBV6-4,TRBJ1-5,TGTGCCAGCAGTGAAGGTCAGGGTAGGGCATATAGCAATCAGCCCCAGCATTTT,CASSEGQGRAYSNQPQHF
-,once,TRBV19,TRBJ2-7,TGTGCCAGTAGCAATCAGGGGACCGGGGCCTACGAGCAGTACTTC,CASSNQGTGAYEQYF
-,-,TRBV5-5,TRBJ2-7,TGTGCCAGCAGCTCTGCGTGGTACGAGCAGTACTTC,CASSSAWYEQYF
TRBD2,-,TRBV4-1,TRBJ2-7,TGCGCCAGCAGCCCGACTAGCGGGAGTATGAACGAGCAGTACTTC,CASSPTSGSMNEQYF
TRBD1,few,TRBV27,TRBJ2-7,TGTGCCAGCAGTTTACTGCGGGACAGGCCTTACGAGCAGTACTTC,CASSLLRDRPYEQYF
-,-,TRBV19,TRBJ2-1,TGTGCCAGTAGTATTGGCGGGATGAGCTCCTACAATGAGCAGTTCTTC,CASSIGGMSSYNEQFF
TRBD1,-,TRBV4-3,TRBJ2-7,TGCGCCAGCAGCCAAGGGCTAATGGGACAGGGGTCCCACGAGCAGTACTTC,CASSQGLMGQGSHEQYF
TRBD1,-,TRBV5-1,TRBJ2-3,TGCGCCAGCAGTGGACAGGGGAGCACAGATACGCAGTATTTT,CASSGQGSTDTQYF
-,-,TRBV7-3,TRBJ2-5,TGTGCCAGCAGCTTAAGGGGCACAACCAGGGGAGAGACCCAGTACTTC,CASSLRGTTRGETQYF